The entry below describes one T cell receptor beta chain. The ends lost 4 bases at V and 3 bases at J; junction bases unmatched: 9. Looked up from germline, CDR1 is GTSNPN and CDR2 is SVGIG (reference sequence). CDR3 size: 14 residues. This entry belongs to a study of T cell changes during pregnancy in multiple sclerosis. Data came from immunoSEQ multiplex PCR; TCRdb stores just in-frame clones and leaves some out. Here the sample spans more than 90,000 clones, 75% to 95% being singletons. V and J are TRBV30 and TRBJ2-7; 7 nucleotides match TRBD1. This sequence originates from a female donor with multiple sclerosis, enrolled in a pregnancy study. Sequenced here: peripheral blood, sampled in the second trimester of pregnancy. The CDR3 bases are TGTGCCTGGAAGAGACAGGGCGTGGACTACGAGCAGTACTTC. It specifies CAWKRQGVDYEQYF.